The 12 T cell receptor beta chains below all came from one sample that was sequenced in a study of healthy donors' naive CD4 and CD8 T cells. Starting from roughly 0.55 ug of total RNA, TCR libraries were made with linear amplification. MiXCR, run by TCRdb on the reads, gives a single entry per CDR3 protein. Of about 200,000 distinct CDR3 sequences in the sample, 65% to 75% were seen once. The sample consisted of naive CD4+ and CD8+ T cells sorted from blood, pooled from several donors. These receptors all stem from a pool of human donors in good health; the sample pools cells from several healthy donors.

This clonotype has a handful of counts. V and J are TRBV29-1 and TRBJ1-2; no clear D. Germline V gene lookup returns CDR1 SQVTM and CDR2 ANQGSEA. The V end lost 4 bases, the J end lost 6 bases, and 12 bases lay between the germline ends. The CDR3 is 12 amino acids. The CDR3: CSVVTQLHGYTF. The DNA for the CDR3 is TGCAGCGTTGTTACTCAGCTTCATGGCTACACCTTC.

The chain uses TRBV7-2 and TRBJ1-2; D gene ambiguous. The germline CDR1 and CDR2 sequences are SGHTA and FQGNSA. The germline V and J ends were trimmed by 6 bases and 2 bases, with 10 bases remaining between them. This CDR3 comprises 13 residues. The CDR3 DNA reads TGTGCCAGCAGTAGTGGACGGAACTATGGCTACACCTTC. Translated: CASSSGRNYGYTF.

The chain employs TRBV19 and TRBJ2-1; 11 nucleotides agree with TRBD2. Losses at the gene ends were 4 bases for V and 12 bases for J; bases not matched to a gene: 5. The CDR3 loop spans 13 amino acids. Germline CDR1 is LNHDA and CDR2 is SQIVND (reference sequence). CDR3 region: CASSTGLAEAQFF. The CDR3 DNA sequence: TGTGCCAGTAGTACGGGACTAGCGGAAGCGCAGTTCTTC.

The rearrangement links TRBV19 to TRBJ2-1, with no clear D. The germline V gene has CDR1 LNHDA and CDR2 SQIVND (reference sequence). V lost 4 bases and J 0 bases, leaving 13 bases between the germline ends. This CDR3 has 16 amino acids. DNA for the CDR3: TGTGCCAGTAGTACGCCGCTGGTCAGCTCCTACAATGAGCAGTTCTTC. Translation gives CASSTPLVSSYNEQFF.

V and J are TRBV4-3 and TRBJ1-1; 10 positions agree with TRBD1. CDR1 is LGHNA and CDR2 is YSLEER in the germline V gene. The J segment lost 11 bases and the V segment lost 0 bases, leaving 9 bases of the junction unmatched. The CDR3 consists of 15 residues. The CDR3 DNA follows: TGCGCCAGCAGCCAAGATTGGGGGACAGGGGATGGGGCTTTCTTT. It codes for CASSQDWGTGDGAFF.

The J gene is TRBJ1-1, the V gene TRBV30; D uncertain. This CDR3 spans 14 amino acids. Trimming removed 0 bases from V and 1 base from J, with 9 bases in between. The germline V gene encodes CDR1 GTSNPN and CDR2 SVGIG (reference sequence). The CDR3 DNA reads as TGTGCCTGGAGTGTACTGCTCGGGAACACTGAAGCTTTCTTT. The encoded protein is CAWSVLLGNTEAFF.

This clonotype has just a few counts. The chain links TRBV29-1 to TRBJ2-3; the D gene is possibly TRBD1 (6 bases). The V gene lost 3 bases and the J gene lost 4 bases, with 8 bases spanning the gap. The CDR3 length is 12 residues. In germline, CDR1 is SQVTM, CDR2 ANQGSEA. The CDR3 here is CSVDTGSDTQYF. CDR3 DNA sequence: TGCAGCGTTGACACAGGGTCAGATACGCAGTATTTT.

Of note for this clonotype: A read error may account for a junction end that differs from germline. This rearrangement joins TRBV12-3 or TRBV12-4 to TRBJ2-7; a weak D match, TRBD1 (5 bases). CDR3 length: 14 residues. In DNA form, the CDR3 reads TGTGCCAGCAGTCCGACGACAGATGCCTACGAGCAATACTTC. This translates into CASSPTTDAYEQYF.

The chain joins TRBV27 to TRBJ1-3; a possible D gene is TRBD1 (5 bases). The V gene's germline CDR1 is MNHEY and CDR2 SMNVEV (reference sequence). The length of the CDR3 is 14 residues. Trimming cost V 6 bases and J 1 base, with 10 bases left between them. DNA for the CDR3: TGTGCCAGCAGCCGAGGGACTTCTGGAAACACCATATATTTT. This translates into CASSRGTSGNTIYF.

This chain links TRBV29-1 with TRBJ1-5, with TRBD1 identical over 10 bases. CDR3 length: 15 residues. With 4 bases clipped from V and 5 bases from J, the junction kept 8 bases outside the gene matches. Germline V gene sequence: CDR1 SQVTM, CDR2 ANQGSEA. In DNA, the CDR3 is TGCAGCGTTGTCCCGGACAGGGGGGACCATCAGCCCCAGCATTTT. Protein: CSVVPDRGDHQPQHF.

Written as DNA, the CDR3 is TGTGCCATCAGTGTGACTAGCGGGAGGGCCGGAGCAGATACGCAGTATTTT. Translating it yields CAISVTSGRAGADTQYF. This chain joins TRBV10-3 and TRBJ2-3; 14 nucleotides align to TRBD2. The CDR3 contains 17 residues. V trimming: 4 bases; J trimming: 4 bases; junction bases outside the gene matches: 7. CDR1 and CDR2 from the germline V gene are ENHRY and SYGVKD.

This clonotype has a single count. The rearrangement joins TRBV29-1 to TRBJ2-1; maybe TRBD1 (7 bases). This CDR3 has 13 amino acids. V was pared by 3 bases and J by 4 bases, with 10 bases between. Germline-derived CDR1 and CDR2 are SQVTM and ANQGSEA. CDR3 sequence (DNA): TGCAGCGTTGACAGGGGGGAATACAATGAGCAGTTCTTC. This encodes CSVDRGEYNEQFF.